This T cell receptor beta chain was sequenced for a study of blood T cell repertoires in COVID-19. Looking at the study overall: Some COVID-19 samples were acute and others convalescent; all came from the United States, Italy and Spain.

TCRdb's copy holds only in-frame clones and misses some; the assay was immunoSEQ multiplex PCR. The table lists about 120,000 clones, around 83% of them singletons. The sequenced sample was peripheral blood. The origin of this receptor is an elderly man with active or convalescent COVID-19.

The CDR3 here is CASMRQGSGTEAFF. CDR3 in DNA: TGCGCCAGCATGCGCCAGGGGTCGGGCACTGAAGCTTTCTTT. The V gene is TRBV10-2, the J gene TRBJ1-1, with D possibly TRBD1 on 6 matching bases. Germline-derived CDR1 and CDR2 are WSHSY and SAAADI. The CDR3 contains 14 residues. Trimming stripped 7 bases from V and 4 bases from J, with 16 bases between.